This passage covers 21 T cell receptor beta chains from one sample sequenced in a study of OX40 agonist ivuxolimab in advanced cancers. Produced via immunoSEQ multiplex PCR; TCRdb's table is partial and in-frame only. The table includes fewer than 200,000 clones, 85% to 95% detected once. The input for sequencing was CD4+ or CD8+ T cells sorted from blood, taken in a trial of the OX40 agonist ivuxolimab. The receptors derive from an adult with an advanced solid tumor such as melanoma, head and neck, liver or kidney cancer.

The rearrangement joins TRBV6-5 to TRBJ1-1, with D hard to call. Germline V lookup: CDR1 MNHEY, CDR2 SVGAGI. The V gene lost 0 bases and the J gene lost 5 bases, with 13 bases spanning the gap. The CDR3 totals 15 residues. CDR3 residues: CASSYSPGGSTEAFF. The CDR3 DNA reads TGTGCCAGCAGTTACTCGCCCGGCGGGTCGACTGAAGCTTTCTTT.

The count of this clone is one. The J gene is TRBJ2-1, the V gene TRBV7-3, with D perhaps assigned TRBD1 or TRBD2 (6 bases each). From germline, CDR1 is SGHTA and CDR2 FQGTGA. V shed 1 base and J shed 5 bases, with 12 bases lying between them. CDR3 length equals 15 residues. The CDR3 bases are TGTGCCAGCAGCTTAAAGCGTGGGGGGCACAATGAGCAGTTCTTC. This codes for CASSLKRGGHNEQFF.

The chain joins TRBV5-1 to TRBJ2-5; tentatively, D is TRBD1 (6 bases). Germline V gives CDR1 SGHRS, CDR2 YFSETQ. V was cut by 3 bases and J by 4 bases, with 13 bases left in between. The length of the CDR3 is 14 residues. CDR3 coding DNA: TGCGCCAGCAGCTCGGGACAACCGGGAGAGACCCAGTACTTC. This encodes CASSSGQPGETQYF.

The V call is TRBV15, the J call TRBJ1-3; 10 bases align to TRBD1. This CDR3 is built from 16 residues. The trim removed 3 bases at V and 6 bases at J, leaving 8 bases unmatched. Germline assignment: CDR1 LNHNV and CDR2 YYDKDF (reference sequence). The CDR3: CATSRGDRGRQNTIYF. The CDR3 DNA reads as TGTGCCACCAGCAGGGGGGACAGGGGCCGTCAAAACACCATATATTTT.

The V and J genes are TRBV5-6 and TRBJ2-5, with TRBD2 as a possible D gene (6 bases). V lost 4 bases to trimming and J lost 4 bases, with 17 bases between them. The CDR3 has 15 amino acids. Germline V gene sequence: CDR1 SGHDT, CDR2 YYEEEE. Here the CDR3 reads CASSPTGSGRETQYF. CDR3 nucleotide sequence: TGTGCCAGCAGCCCGACCGGGAGTGGGAGAGAGACCCAGTACTTC.

This chain connects TRBV9 to TRBJ2-3; possibly TRBD2 for D (7 bases). V was pared by 4 bases and J by 2 bases, with 17 bases between. The CDR3 runs 16 residues. CDR1 is SGDLS and CDR2 is YYNGEE in the germline V gene. In DNA form, the CDR3 reads TGTGCCAGCAGCCCGCACGGGGGGCAAGCCACAGATACGCAGTATTTT. Amino acids: CASSPHGGQATDTQYF.

The chain couples TRBV11-2 to TRBJ2-7, with 8 bases lining up with TRBD1. From germline, CDR1 is SGHAT and CDR2 FQNNGV. The CDR3 covers 13 residues. Trimming took 5 bases from V and 7 from J; bases not matched to a gene: 7. CDR3 residues: CASSKGTGGEQYF. CDR3 DNA: TGTGCCAGCAGCAAGGGGACAGGCGGGGAGCAGTACTTC.

The CDR3 DNA reads as TGCGCCAGCAGCCAAGATCCTGGCTCTGGAAACACCATATATTTT. Its translation: CASSQDPGSGNTIYF. This sequence joins TRBV4-1 and TRBJ1-3; D gene unclear. From germline, CDR1 is MGHRA and CDR2 YSYEKL. The CDR3 consists of 15 residues. Trimming shortened V by 0 bases and J by 0 bases, and 6 bases separated the two germline ends.

This chain links TRBV2 with TRBJ2-2, with D maybe TRBD2 (6 bases). Germline CDR1 is SNHLY and CDR2 is FYNNEI. V was shortened by 8 bases and J by 4 bases, with 11 bases between the two germline ends. The CDR3 totals 13 residues. DNA of the CDR3: TGTGCCAGCTACGGGAGTCGCACCGGGGAGCTGTTTTTT. This translates into CASYGSRTGELFF.

This rearrangement joins TRBV5-1 to TRBJ1-2; 7 bases are a match to TRBD1. The junction had 2 bases not matched to a gene; V was cut back by 4 bases and J by 2 bases. In germline, CDR1 is SGHRS, CDR2 YFSETQ. The CDR3 has 13 amino acids. CDR3 coding DNA: TGCGCCAGCAGCCCGGGACAGAACTATGGCTACACCTTC. As protein: CASSPGQNYGYTF.

The chain couples TRBV9 to TRBJ2-5; D might be TRBD2 (6 bases). The CDR3 runs 15 residues. The germline V gene has CDR1 SGDLS and CDR2 YYNGEE. The germline V and J ends were trimmed by 1 base and 2 bases, with 12 bases remaining between them. The DNA for the CDR3 is TGTGCCAGCAGCGTAAATTCCCTAGCGCAAGAGACCCAGTACTTC. Translation gives CASSVNSLAQETQYF.

This clone has a single count. The rearrangement uses TRBV7-2 and TRBJ1-4; D not resolved. This CDR3 spans 13 amino acids. Germline lookup yields CDR1 SGHTA and CDR2 FQGNSA. V was trimmed by 4 bases and J by 8 bases, leaving 11 bases between them. This chain's CDR3 is CASSSGSLEKLFF. The CDR3 DNA is TGTGCCAGCAGCTCCGGTTCGTTAGAAAAACTGTTTTTT.

The chain is built from TRBV15 and TRBJ2-1; 9 bases are shared with TRBD2. In germline, CDR1 is LNHNV, CDR2 YYDKDF (reference sequence). J was trimmed by 2 bases and V by 5 bases; bases with no gene match: 4. The CDR3 totals 15 residues. The CDR3 region is CATSPGGRAYNEQFF. The CDR3 DNA is TGTGCCACCAGCCCTGGCGGGAGGGCCTACAATGAGCAGTTCTTC.

This clone has just one count. The chain recombines TRBV29-1 with TRBJ2-5; 14 bases agree with TRBD2. The J segment lost 8 bases and the V segment lost 1 base, leaving 9 bases of the junction unmatched. The CDR3 sequence is 16 residues long. Germline V lookup: CDR1 SQVTM, CDR2 ANQGSEA. The CDR3 region has the DNA TGCAGCGTTGAAGGGACTAGCGGGGGGACACTATCCACCCAGTACTTC. It encodes CSVEGTSGGTLSTQYF.

The table lists this clone with a few counts. V gene TRBV7-9 combines with J gene TRBJ1-3; D remains unclear. CDR3 size: 13 residues. The V end lost 10 bases, the J end lost 0 bases, and 10 bases lay between the germline ends. Germline CDR1 and CDR2: SEHNR and FQNEAQ (reference sequence). CDR3 amino acids: CATKEGSGNTIYF. DNA for the CDR3: TGTGCCACAAAGGAGGGCTCTGGAAACACCATATATTTT.

The chain carries TRBV27 and TRBJ1-5; 9 bases align to TRBD1. In germline, CDR1 is MNHEY, CDR2 SMNVEV (reference sequence). The CDR3 runs to 14 residues. With V trimmed by 5 bases and J by 6 bases, 5 bases remained unmatched. The CDR3: CASSVTGGGQPQHF. The CDR3 DNA reads TGTGCCAGCAGTGTCACAGGGGGCGGTCAGCCCCAGCATTTT.

The V call is TRBV18, the J call TRBJ2-5; the D gene is possibly TRBD1 (5 bases). V shed 3 bases and J shed 2 bases, with 10 bases lying between them. This CDR3 spans 14 amino acids. Germline V gene lookup returns CDR1 KGHSH and CDR2 LQKENI. The DNA for the CDR3 is TGTGCCAGCTCACCTCCCGACAGTCAAGAGACCCAGTACTTC. This codes for CASSPPDSQETQYF.

The rearrangement links TRBV9 to TRBJ2-4; 7 positions match TRBD1. V shed 3 bases, J shed 8 bases, and the junction held 14 bases outside the gene matches. CDR3 length: 16 residues. The V gene's germline CDR1 is SGDLS and CDR2 YYNGEE. The CDR3 bases are TGTGCCAGCAGCGCGACAGGGCTTTGGTTTTCGGACATTCAGTACTTC. This codes for CASSATGLWFSDIQYF.

In this sample, this clone turned up a few times. The chain is built from TRBV28 and TRBJ1-1; D remains unclear. The germline CDR1 and CDR2 sequences are MDHEN and SYDVKM. V was clipped by 5 bases and J by 8 bases, with 9 bases between them. The CDR3 totals 11 residues. CDR3 sequence (DNA): TGTGCCAGCAGTCCTCGGAGCGAAGCTTTCTTT. Translating gives CASSPRSEAFF.

The chain joins TRBV29-1 to TRBJ2-2; 15 bases agree with TRBD2. Trimming cost V 6 bases and J 5 bases; bases outside gene matches: 7. The CDR3 loop spans 16 amino acids. The germline CDR1 and CDR2 sequences are SQVTM and ANQGSEA. The DNA for the CDR3 is TGCAGCGTCACAACTGGGACTAGCGGGGGGACCGGGGAGCTGTTTTTT. Translating it yields CSVTTGTSGGTGELFF.

The chain recombines TRBV27 with TRBJ2-7; 7 positions agree with TRBD1. Germline V gene sequence: CDR1 MNHEY, CDR2 SMNVEV (reference sequence). This CDR3 is 16 amino acids long. Unmatched junction bases numbered 16, after V lost 2 bases and J lost 9 bases. CDR3 sequence reads: CASSLTPTGPGRRQYF. The CDR3 nucleotides are TGTGCCAGCAGTTTAACCCCGACAGGGCCGGGGCGGCGGCAGTACTTC.